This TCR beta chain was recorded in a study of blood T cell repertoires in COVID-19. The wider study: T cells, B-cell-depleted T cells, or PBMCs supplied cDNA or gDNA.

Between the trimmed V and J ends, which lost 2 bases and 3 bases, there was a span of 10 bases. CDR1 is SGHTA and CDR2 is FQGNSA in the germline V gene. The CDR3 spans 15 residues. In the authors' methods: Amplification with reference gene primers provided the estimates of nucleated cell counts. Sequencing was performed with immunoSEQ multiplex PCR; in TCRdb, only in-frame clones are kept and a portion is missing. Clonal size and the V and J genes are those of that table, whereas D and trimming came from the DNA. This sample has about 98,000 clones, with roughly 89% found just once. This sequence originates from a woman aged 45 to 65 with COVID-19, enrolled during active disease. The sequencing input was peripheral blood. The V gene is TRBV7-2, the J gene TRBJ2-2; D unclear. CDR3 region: CASSLITSYTGELFF. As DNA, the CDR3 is TGTGCCAGCAGCTTAATTACTTCTTACACCGGGGAGCTGTTTTTT.